The 26 T cell receptor beta chains given below trace back to one sample, sequenced in a study of blood T cell repertoires in COVID-19. Produced via immunoSEQ multiplex PCR; TCRdb's table is partial and in-frame only. The data show 55,000 to 80,000 clones, with around 88% seen just once and more than 10% held by the top ten. The sample taken for sequencing was peripheral blood. These receptors were taken from a human donor in a cohort sampled during active COVID-19.

This rearrangement joins TRBV7-9 to TRBJ1-2; maybe TRBD1 (6 bases). Germline loops: CDR1 SEHNR, CDR2 FQNEAQ (reference sequence). This CDR3 comprises 13 residues. V was pared by 1 base and J by 4 bases, with 7 bases between. The CDR3 protein is CASSLEGGYGYTF. The CDR3 coding sequence is TGTGCCAGCAGCTTAGAAGGGGGCTATGGCTACACCTTC.

The chain links TRBV2 to TRBJ2-1; 8 positions match TRBD1. The germline V gene has CDR1 SNHLY and CDR2 FYNNEI. The CDR3 runs to 14 residues. V trimming: 10 bases; J trimming: 2 bases; junction bases outside the gene matches: 7. Written as DNA, the CDR3 is TGTGCCACCCTAAAACAGGGGGCCTACAATGAGCAGTTCTTC. This encodes CATLKQGAYNEQFF.

The chain links TRBV7-5 to TRBJ2-1; the D call TRBD2 from the table was never checked on the DNA. TRBV7-5 is tagged as a pseudogene. The CDR3 extends over 21 amino acids. The CDR3 loop reads CVRSPSWADKLPGLVPDEQFF. The CDR3 DNA follows: TGTGTCAGAAGCCCCAGCTGGGCAGATAAACTACCGGGACTAGTTCCCGATGAGCAGTTCTTC.

This chain joins TRBV12-3 or TRBV12-4 and TRBJ1-5; D not certain. The CDR3 length is 13 residues. Trimming removed 4 bases from V and 6 bases from J, with 10 bases in between. CDR3 loop: CASSWREGQPQHF. The CDR3, as DNA: TGTGCCAGCAGTTGGAGGGAGGGTCAGCCCCAGCATTTT.

The V call is TRBV7-9, the J call TRBJ2-1; TRBD1 aligns across 9 bases. This CDR3 has 15 residues. The junction had 7 bases not matched to a gene; V was cut back by 4 bases and J by 6 bases. Germline V lookup: CDR1 SEHNR, CDR2 FQNEAQ (reference sequence). The chain's CDR3 is CASSSEQGAVNEQFF. In DNA form, the CDR3 reads TGTGCCAGCAGCTCCGAACAGGGGGCAGTCAATGAGCAGTTCTTC.

This sequence joins TRBV7-2 and TRBJ1-2, with 12 bases identical to TRBD1. This CDR3 is 16 amino acids long. V lost 5 bases and J lost 7; bases outside the gene matches: 11. From germline, CDR1 is SGHTA and CDR2 FQGNSA. The CDR3, as DNA: TGTGCCAGCAGCCAACGGGACAGGGGGCGCTCTTCTGGCTACACCTTC. Its translation is CASSQRDRGRSSGYTF.

The chain joins TRBV27 to TRBJ1-1; D gene uncertain. This CDR3 region has 13 residues. Per the germline V gene, CDR1 is MNHEY and CDR2 is SMNVEV (reference sequence). The germline V and J ends were trimmed by 3 bases and 5 bases, with 10 bases remaining between them. CDR3 sequence reads: CASSLFRRTEAFF. Here the CDR3 DNA reads TGTGCCAGCAGTTTGTTCAGGAGGACTGAAGCTTTCTTT.

The chain has TRBV30 and TRBJ2-7; 9 nucleotides align to TRBD1. Trimming cost V 5 bases and J 5 bases; bases outside gene matches: 13. Germline CDR1 GTSNPN, CDR2 SVGIG (reference sequence). This CDR3 is built from 15 residues. CDR3 amino acids: CAWGGRWDRVNEQYF. In DNA form, the CDR3 reads TGTGCCTGGGGGGGCCGGTGGGACAGGGTAAACGAGCAGTACTTC.

The V gene is TRBV10-1, the J gene TRBJ2-5, with D possibly matching TRBD1 (6 bases). Germline V gives CDR1 WNHNN, CDR2 SYGVQD (reference sequence). Trimming took off 5 bases at V and 1 base at J, with 26 bases between the two ends. The CDR3 loop spans 19 amino acids. The DNA for the CDR3 is TGCGCCAGCAGTACCCCCCGATTGCCGGGACACAACCCCCAAGAGACCCAGTACTTC. The encoded protein is CASSTPRLPGHNPQETQYF.

This clone occurred once. The V and J genes are TRBV7-2 and TRBJ1-2; a possible D gene is TRBD1 (5 bases). Germline loops: CDR1 SGHTA, CDR2 FQGNSA. The CDR3 runs 15 residues. Trimming cost V 5 bases and J 5 bases, with 18 bases left between them. The CDR3 region has the DNA TGTGCCAGCAGCCAATTCAGGGTTTCAGAATATGGCTACACCTTC. Translation: CASSQFRVSEYGYTF.

The rearrangement links TRBV30 to TRBJ2-7; weak D call: TRBD1 (6 bases). CDR3 length: 13 amino acids. The germline CDR1 and CDR2 sequences are GTSNPN and SVGIG (reference sequence). V was pared by 0 bases and J by 3 bases, with 9 bases between. Here the CDR3 reads CAWSVGRGYEQYF. The CDR3 nucleotides read TGTGCCTGGAGTGTCGGCAGGGGCTACGAGCAGTACTTC.

This chain connects TRBV3-1 (or the pseudogene TRBV3-2) to TRBJ2-3, with 9 bases aligning to TRBD1. The germline gives CDR1 LGHDT, CDR2 YNNKEL (reference sequence). The junction had 4 bases not matched to a gene; V was cut back by 6 bases and J by 3 bases. This CDR3 is 14 amino acids long. For the CDR3, the DNA is TGTGCCAGCAGACACAGGGGGCAGACAGATACGCAGTATTTT. Amino acid sequence: CASRHRGQTDTQYF.

The chain couples TRBV5-1 to TRBJ2-1, with 7 positions matching TRBD2. CDR1 and CDR2 (germline): SGHRS, YFSETQ. CDR3 length: 17 amino acids. J gave up 2 bases and V 4 bases, and 12 bases lay outside the gene matches. CDR3 DNA sequence: TGCGCCAGCAGCCTGGGTGGGGGGGTCGGCCCCTACAATGAGCAGTTCTTC. Translating gives CASSLGGGVGPYNEQFF.

The chain carries TRBV5-1 and TRBJ1-5; maybe TRBD1 (6 bases). The length of the CDR3 is 15 residues. V was shortened by 6 bases and J by 4 bases, with 17 bases between the two germline ends. Germline V gene lookup returns CDR1 SGHRS and CDR2 YFSETQ. In DNA, the CDR3 is TGCGCCAGCAAGTCCAACCCAGGGGATAATCAGCCCCAGCATTTT. Protein: CASKSNPGDNQPQHF.

CDR3 residues: CASSIGSGGFTDTQYF. The CDR3 nucleotides are TGTGCCAGTAGTATAGGGAGCGGGGGTTTCACAGATACGCAGTATTTT. V and J are TRBV19 and TRBJ2-3; 8 bases map to TRBD2. Unmatched junction bases numbered 5, after V lost 1 base and J lost 2 bases. CDR1 is LNHDA, CDR2 SQIVND, per germline (reference sequence). The CDR3 is 16 amino acids.

The chain has TRBV7-2 and TRBJ2-7; 8 nucleotides match TRBD2. The CDR3 has 15 amino acids. Germline V CDR1 and CDR2: SGHTA, FQGNSA. J was trimmed by 4 bases and V by 1 base; bases with no gene match: 6. The CDR3 nucleotides read TGTGCCAGCAGCTTAGATGCGGGGGGCTATTACGAGCAGTACTTC. This translates into CASSLDAGGYYEQYF.

V and J are TRBV18 and TRBJ1-4, with a possible D match to TRBD1 (5 bases). CDR1 KGHSH and CDR2 LQKENI come from the germline V gene. The V gene lost 0 bases and the J gene lost 7 bases, with 9 bases spanning the gap. There are 14 residues in the CDR3. The chain's CDR3 is CASSPPREAEKLFF. In DNA, the CDR3 is TGTGCCAGCTCACCACCCAGGGAGGCTGAAAAACTGTTTTTT.

This clone was seen only once. This sequence joins TRBV7-2 and TRBJ2-2; 13 positions match TRBD2. Germline loops: CDR1 SGHTA, CDR2 FQGNSA. With 6 bases clipped from V and 4 bases from J, the junction kept 5 bases outside the gene matches. This CDR3 is 16 amino acids long. This chain's CDR3 is CASRLTSGGGTGELFF. In DNA, the CDR3 is TGTGCCAGCAGATTAACTAGCGGGGGGGGCACCGGGGAGCTGTTTTTT.

The chain employs TRBV30 and TRBJ2-7; unclear D gene. The V end lost 2 bases, the J end lost 5 bases, and 7 bases lay between the germline ends. Germline CDR1 reads GTSNPN; CDR2 reads SVGIG (reference sequence). This CDR3 is 11 amino acids long. The CDR3 sequence: CAWSRVDEQYF. DNA of the CDR3: TGTGCCTGGAGTCGGGTTGACGAGCAGTACTTC.

This CDR3 reads CASSPNSGLGGYEQFF. CDR3 DNA: TGTGCCAGCAGCCCAAATTCGGGACTAGGGGGCTATGAGCAGTTCTTC. The chain employs TRBV7-9 and TRBJ2-1; TRBD2 is a possible D gene (8 bases). V shed 5 bases and J shed 8 bases, with 22 bases lying between them. Germline assignment: CDR1 SEHNR and CDR2 FQNEAQ (reference sequence). The CDR3 contains 16 residues.

The V call is TRBV4-2, the J call TRBJ2-7; 11 bases line up with TRBD2. The CDR3 covers 18 residues. Germline CDR1 reads LGHNA; CDR2 reads YNFKEQ. Trimming cost V 4 bases and J 2 bases; bases outside gene matches: 13. For the CDR3, the DNA is TGTGCCAGCAGCCCCGCGGGGCCGACTAGCGGGGCCCCCTACGAGCAGTACTTC. It is translated as CASSPAGPTSGAPYEQYF.

The chain uses TRBV7-2 and TRBJ2-1; maybe TRBD2 (6 bases). V gave up 2 bases and J gave up 12 bases, with 17 bases separating them. The CDR3 sequence is 14 residues long. The V gene's germline CDR1 is SGHTA and CDR2 FQGNSA. CDR3 amino acids: CASSLRAGRASQFF. The CDR3 region has the DNA TGTGCCAGCAGCTTACGAGCGGGCCGGGCTTCGCAGTTCTTC.

This chain joins TRBV5-4 and TRBJ1-1; 7 bases line up with TRBD1. The CDR3 is made up of 16 amino acids. V dropped 0 bases and J dropped 5; count of bases not matched to a gene: 10. The germline V gene has CDR1 SGHNT and CDR2 YYREEE (reference sequence). This chain's CDR3 is CASSLASDRAGTEAFF. CDR3 coding DNA: TGTGCCAGCAGCTTGGCCTCCGACAGGGCCGGAACTGAAGCTTTCTTT.

This rearrangement joins TRBV19 to TRBJ2-3; the match to TRBD2 covers 8 bases. With V trimmed by 1 base and J by 4 bases, 1 base remained unmatched. The CDR3 covers 14 residues. From germline, CDR1 is LNHDA and CDR2 SQIVND (reference sequence). The CDR3: CASSIAGGPDTQYF. As DNA, the CDR3 is TGTGCCAGTAGTATAGCGGGGGGGCCAGATACGCAGTATTTT.

This clone occurred a few times. This chain connects TRBV5-4 to TRBJ2-2; weak D call: TRBD1 (5 bases). The CDR3 contains 15 residues. The V end was cut by 0 bases, the J end by 2 bases, with 8 bases between. Germline V CDR1 and CDR2: SGHNT, YYREEE (reference sequence). Here the CDR3 reads CASSLDRYNTGELFF. As DNA, the CDR3 is TGTGCCAGCAGCTTGGACAGGTACAACACCGGGGAGCTGTTTTTT.

V and J are TRBV10-3 and TRBJ1-4; 7 positions agree with TRBD1. V shed 0 bases and J 8 bases; nucleotides not matched to a gene: 6. From germline, CDR1 is ENHRY and CDR2 SYGVKD. The CDR3 sequence is 15 residues long. CDR3 sequence (DNA): TGTGCCATCAGTGAGTCTAAGGGGGCCGGGGAAAAACTGTTTTTT. This translates into CAISESKGAGEKLFF.